The T cell receptor (beta chain) under discussion was sequenced for a study of graft-versus-host responses after intestinal transplantation. Study-wide context: Induction using anti-thymocyte globulin, followed by tacrolimus and steroids for 2 to 4 years, was given to all recipients.

TCRdb keeps only in-frame clones here, not all; method: immunoSEQ multiplex PCR. The repertoire holds 100,000 to 140,000 clones, with roughly 87% as singletons. Points on this clone: Its antigen remains unidentified.

Germline V lookup: CDR1 SGHTA, CDR2 FQGNSA. The CDR3 loop spans 15 amino acids. V lost 9 bases and J lost 6; bases outside the gene matches: 13. This specimen was unstimulated CD4+ T cells sorted from spleen or lymph node cells, taken before transplant. The source is a human donor who was the organ donor for an intestinal transplant. This chain connects TRBV7-2 to TRBJ2-1; 8 bases are a match to TRBD2. The CDR3 sequence is CASIVEAGASNEQFF. In nucleotides, the CDR3 is TGTGCCAGTATAGTGGAAGCGGGGGCTAGCAATGAGCAGTTCTTC. Using reference TRBV7-2 and TRBJ2-1 for the parts outside the CDR3, the full variable domain is GAGVSQSPSNKVTEKGKDVELRCDPISGHTALYWYRQSLGQGLEFLIYFQGNSAPDKSGLPSDRFSAERTGGSVSTLTIQRTQQEDSAVYLCASIVEAGASNEQFFGPGTRLTVL.